This T cell receptor beta chain stems from a study of Ad26.COV2.S vaccination and SARS-CoV-2 variants. Study-wide results and caveats: CD8+ and CD4+ T cells specific for spike reportedly responded with substantial breadth after vaccination.

TCRdb keeps only in-frame clones here, not all; method: immunoSEQ multiplex PCR. Of roughly 350,000 clones detected, 88% appear once; the ten largest clones hold around 6.6%. Notes on this clone: The antigen is not known.

Treatment reported: some 20 received Ad26.COV2.S at low or high dose, single or two shots; 5 received placebo; per-sample allocation not given. The study sampled participants on day 63 after the first vaccine or placebo injection. Looked up from germline, CDR1 is GTSNPN and CDR2 is SVGIG (reference sequence). V was pared by 3 bases and J by 4 bases, with 18 bases between. This CDR3 is 15 amino acids long. Sequencing used peripheral blood, obtained in a trial of Ad26.COV2.S vaccine versus placebo. This chain uses TRBV30 with TRBJ1-2, with D unresolved. The sequence derives from a person between 18 and 65 years old who received the Ad26.COV2.S COVID-19 vaccine or a placebo. The chain's CDR3 is CAWRVSRPILYGYTF. In DNA form, the CDR3 reads TGTGCCTGGAGGGTTAGCCGGCCAATTCTCTATGGCTACACCTTC.